This T cell receptor beta chain derives from a study of monozygotic twins with inflammatory bowel disease. The germline V gene encodes CDR1 SGHTA and CDR2 FQGNSA. CDR3 length equals 15 residues. TCRdb reprocessed the 5' RACE reads; each CDR3 protein has one entry and no DNA is given. This sample's clone table lists 350,000 to 500,000 distinct CDR3 sequences. This sequence joins TRBV7-2 and TRBJ2-7. The origin of this receptor is a human donor with ulcerative colitis or Crohn's disease, or a healthy co-twin of an affected twin (not recorded which). Sequences were obtained from blood. The CDR3 protein is CASSLSGGLSYEQYF.